Presented here are 21 T cell receptor beta chains from one specimen sequenced in a study of T cell repertoires in cytomegalovirus infection. TCRdb re-called the reads with MiXCR, one entry per CDR3 protein. The data contain 300,000 to 400,000 distinct CDR3 sequences, less than 20% of them singletons. The sequenced sample consisted of PBMCs. Receptors originate from a human donor in good health (CMV status not recorded). Some clones in this sample may be carry-over from other donors' samples.

The genes are TRBV7-3 and TRBJ2-1; D might be TRBD2 (6 bases). Germline CDR1 is SGHTA and CDR2 is FQGTGA. There are 15 residues in the CDR3. V lost 5 bases and J 9 bases, leaving 20 bases between the germline ends. The CDR3 DNA follows: TGTGCCAGCAGCCTCGGGACTCCTCTCCGGGGTGAGCAGTTCTTC. Its protein is CASSLGTPLRGEQFF.

This clonotype was counted a few times. This sequence joins TRBV5-5 and TRBJ2-1; the D gene could be TRBD1 or TRBD2 (5 bases each). V was shortened by 0 bases and J by 7 bases, with 20 bases between the two germline ends. Germline V gene lookup returns CDR1 SGHKS and CDR2 YYEKEE (reference sequence). The length of the CDR3 is 17 residues. The CDR3 DNA reads as TGTGCCAGCAGCTTGGGGGGCCCGTCGGGGCTCTTGAATGAGCAGTTCTTC. It encodes CASSLGGPSGLLNEQFF.

This clonotype came up many times. The V gene is TRBV7-2, the J gene TRBJ2-4; the D is unclear. The germline V and J ends were trimmed by 3 bases and 3 bases, with 9 bases remaining between them. Germline assignment: CDR1 SGHTA and CDR2 FQGNSA. The CDR3 runs to 14 residues. The CDR3 spells CASSFGIFKNIQYF. The CDR3 bases are TGTGCCAGCAGCTTTGGAATCTTCAAAAACATTCAGTACTTC.

This clonotype has a count of ten or more. V is TRBV7-2 and J is TRBJ1-1, with unresolved D. Germline V lookup: CDR1 SGHTA, CDR2 FQGNSA. The V gene lost 3 bases and the J gene lost 1 base, with 12 bases spanning the gap. This CDR3 spans 15 amino acids. DNA of the CDR3: TGTGCCAGCAGCTTTGGCTCACCCAAGAACACTGAAGCTTTCTTT. Protein product: CASSFGSPKNTEAFF.

This clonotype came up a few times. The V gene is TRBV5-1, the J gene TRBJ2-3; D might be TRBD2 (7 bases). There are 16 residues in the CDR3. Trimming took 4 bases from V and 6 from J, leaving 21 bases between them. Germline CDR1 and CDR2: SGHRS and YFSETQ. In DNA form, the CDR3 reads TGCGCCAGCAGCCCCAGAGGGGGGGGGATCGGGGATACGCAGTATTTT. It codes for CASSPRGGGIGDTQYF.

The genes are TRBV7-2 and TRBJ1-4; 8 bases are a match to TRBD1. Germline CDR1 SGHTA, CDR2 FQGNSA. CDR3 length: 14 amino acids. The ends lost 5 bases at V and 8 bases at J; junction bases unmatched: 7. CDR3 residues: CASSRMTGEEKLFF. The CDR3 region has the DNA TGTGCCAGCAGCCGGATGACAGGGGAGGAAAAACTGTTTTTT. The complete variable domain, with remaining parts taken from reference TRBV7-2 and TRBJ1-4, reads GAGVSQSPSNKVTEKGKDVELRCDPISGHTALYWYRQSLGQGLEFLIYFQGNSAPDKSGLPSDRFSAERTGGSVSTLTIQRTQQEDSAVYLCASSRMTGEEKLFFGSGTQLSVL.

This clonotype was counted a few times. Written as DNA, the CDR3 is TGTGCCAGCAGCTTCACAGGGGGAGATCAGCCCCAGCATTTT. It codes for CASSFTGGDQPQHF. The chain is built from TRBV5-6 and TRBJ1-5, with TRBD1 matching 8 bases. Germline CDR1 SGHDT, CDR2 YYEEEE. This CDR3 contains 14 residues. V gave up 2 bases and J gave up 5 bases; unmatched junction bases: 3. The variable domain in full, with the rest retrieved from reference TRBV5-6 and TRBJ1-5, is DAGVTQSPTHLIKTRGQQVTLRCSPKSGHDTVSWYQQALGQGPQFIFQYYEEEERQRGNFPDRFSGHQFPNYSSELNVNALLLGDSALYLCASSFTGGDQPQHFGDGTRLSIL.

This clonotype was recorded at least ten times. The V and J genes are TRBV7-2 and TRBJ1-6; possible D gene TRBD1, 5 bases. Germline V lookup: CDR1 SGHTA, CDR2 FQGNSA. V lost 5 bases and J lost 2, with 13 bases in between. The CDR3 covers 16 residues. This CDR3 is CASSPKMGAYNSPLHF. DNA of the CDR3: TGTGCCAGCAGCCCCAAAATGGGGGCCTATAATTCACCCCTCCACTTT.

The sample holds many counts of this clonotype. V and J are TRBV6-5 and TRBJ2-2; D perhaps matches TRBD2 (5 bases). The CDR3 length is 15 residues. Per the germline V gene, CDR1 is MNHEY and CDR2 is SVGAGI. V was pared by 2 bases and J by 4 bases, with 11 bases between. The CDR3 DNA reads as TGTGCCAGCAGTTACCGTCCCGAGGGCACCGGGGAGCTGTTTTTT. Its translation: CASSYRPEGTGELFF.

This clonotype appeared a few times. The V and J genes are TRBV7-2 and TRBJ2-5; 10 bases fit TRBD1. CDR3 length equals 16 residues. The germline CDR1 and CDR2 sequences are SGHTA and FQGNSA. Losses at the gene ends were 4 bases for V and 5 bases for J; bases not matched to a gene: 10. The CDR3 nucleotides are TGTGCCAGCAGCTCGTTATGGGACAGGGGCTGGGAGACCCAGTACTTC. Translated, it gives CASSSLWDRGWETQYF.

This clonotype turned up a few times. In DNA form, the CDR3 reads TGCAGTGCTAGAGCTGTTGGGACTACATTCAGTGAGCAGTTCTTC. Its translation is CSARAVGTTFSEQFF. The chain carries TRBV20-1 and TRBJ2-1; 7 bases map to TRBD2. This CDR3 comprises 15 residues. Germline values: CDR1 DFQATT, CDR2 SNEGSKA (reference sequence). The V gene end was trimmed by 1 base and the J gene end by 9 bases; junction bases not matched to a gene: 12.

This sequence joins TRBV5-4 and TRBJ2-7; 13 bases match TRBD2. The ends lost 3 bases at V and 2 bases at J; junction bases unmatched: 5. Per germline, CDR1 SGHNT and CDR2 YYREEE (reference sequence). There are 16 residues in the CDR3. The CDR3 nucleotides are TGTGCCAGCAGCTCGGGTGGACTAGCGGGGGCCTACGAGCAGTACTTC. This codes for CASSSGGLAGAYEQYF.

The chain links TRBV19 to TRBJ2-1, with D unresolved. The CDR3 totals 14 residues. V was cut by 3 bases and J by 5 bases, with 11 bases left in between. CDR1 and CDR2 (germline): LNHDA, SQIVND (reference sequence). CDR3 loop: CASSIWGQNNEQFF. The DNA of the CDR3 is TGTGCCAGTAGTATTTGGGGTCAAAACAATGAGCAGTTCTTC.

In this sample, this clonotype turned up many times. The rearrangement links TRBV27 to TRBJ2-6; D is perhaps TRBD1 (5 bases). There are 17 residues in the CDR3. Trimming took off 5 bases at V and 0 bases at J, with 14 bases between the two ends. Germline lookup yields CDR1 MNHEY and CDR2 SMNVEV (reference sequence). Here the CDR3 reads CASSPIDSPSGANVLTF. The CDR3 region has the DNA TGTGCCAGCAGTCCAATTGACAGTCCCTCTGGGGCCAACGTCCTGACTTTC.

The rearrangement uses TRBV19 and TRBJ2-5; the D gene is possibly TRBD1 (6 bases). The CDR3 is 16 residues long. Germline V gene sequence: CDR1 LNHDA, CDR2 SQIVND (reference sequence). V lost 4 bases and J lost 5, with 20 bases in between. Here the CDR3 reads CASSKYPRQVGETQYF. The CDR3 DNA sequence: TGTGCCAGTAGTAAATACCCTCGACAGGTAGGGGAGACCCAGTACTTC.

This clonotype was seen repeatedly, ten times or more. The CDR3 bases are TGCGCCAGCAGCCAAGGGACAGGGGAGCGGCTGGAGAACACTGAAGCTTTCTTT. Its protein product is CASSQGTGERLENTEAFF. This rearrangement joins TRBV4-1 to TRBJ1-1, with TRBD1 identical over 9 bases. The CDR3 loop spans 18 amino acids. J lost 1 base, V lost 1 base, and 10 bases had no gene match. Germline assignment: CDR1 MGHRA and CDR2 YSYEKL.

This chain uses TRBV4-3 with TRBJ2-3; possible D gene TRBD2, 5 bases. The ends were cut back, 1 base at V and 9 bases at J, with 11 bases in the middle. Germline CDR1 LGHNA, CDR2 YSLEER. CDR3 size: 13 residues. The CDR3 region is CASSQGFGETQYF. CDR3 bases: TGCGCCAGCAGCCAAGGGTTCGGGGAGACGCAGTATTTT.

The V and J genes are TRBV15 and TRBJ2-3; 11 nucleotides match TRBD2. This CDR3 comprises 16 residues. From germline, CDR1 is LNHNV and CDR2 YYDKDF (reference sequence). The junction had 5 bases not matched to a gene; V was cut back by 3 bases and J by 3 bases. The CDR3 DNA follows: TGTGCCACCAGCAGCCAACTAGCGGGAGATACAGATACGCAGTATTTT. This gives the protein CATSSQLAGDTDTQYF. The variable domain in full, completed from reference TRBV15 and TRBJ2-3, reads DAMVIQNPRYQVTQFGKPVTLSCSQTLNHNVMYWYQQKSSQAPKLLFHYYDKDFNNEADTPDNFQSRRPNTSFCFLDIRSPGLGDTAMYLCATSSQLAGDTDTQYFGPGTRLTVL.

The chain employs TRBV29-1 and TRBJ1-1, with D perhaps TRBD1 (6 bases). The length of the CDR3 is 13 residues. V was shortened by 7 bases and J by 3 bases, with 15 bases between the two germline ends. CDR1 and CDR2 from the germline V gene are SQVTM and ANQGSEA. CDR3 bases: TGCAGCGGACTAACAGGGATCTACACTGAAGCTTTCTTT. Residues: CSGLTGIYTEAFF. Full variable domain (outside the CDR3, taken from reference TRBV29-1 and TRBJ1-1): SAVISQKPSRDICQRGTSLTIQCQVDSQVTMMFWYRQQPGQSLTLIATANQGSEATYESGFVIDKFPISRPNLTFSTLTVSNMSPEDSSIYLCSGLTGIYTEAFFGQGTRLTVV.

The chain links TRBV20-1 to TRBJ2-1; 7 bases map to TRBD2. V shed 0 bases, J shed 8 bases, and the junction held 10 bases outside the gene matches. Germline V lookup: CDR1 DFQATT, CDR2 SNEGSKA (reference sequence). The CDR3 sequence is 15 residues long. CDR3 nucleotides: TGCAGTGCTAGAGATCGGGGACTATCCCCACATGAGCAGTTCTTC. Its translation: CSARDRGLSPHEQFF.

The genes are TRBV20-1 and TRBJ1-5; tentatively, D is TRBD1 (5 bases). Trimming left V 4 bases short and J 0 bases short, with 22 bases between. CDR1 is DFQATT and CDR2 is SNEGSKA in the germline V gene (reference sequence). CDR3 length equals 18 residues. The CDR3 DNA reads as TGCAGTGCTATAAACCCGGGACCAAACCGATATAGCAATCAGCCCCAGCATTTT. Protein product: CSAINPGPNRYSNQPQHF.